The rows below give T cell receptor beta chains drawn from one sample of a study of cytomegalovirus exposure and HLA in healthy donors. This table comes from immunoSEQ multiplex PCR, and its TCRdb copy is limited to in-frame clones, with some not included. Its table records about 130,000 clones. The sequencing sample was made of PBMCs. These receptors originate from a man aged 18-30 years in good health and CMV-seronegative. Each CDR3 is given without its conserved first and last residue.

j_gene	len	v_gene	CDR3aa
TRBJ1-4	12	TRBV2	ASRSGTTNEKLF
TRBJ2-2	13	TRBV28	ASSLLAPNAGELF
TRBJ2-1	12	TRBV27	ASSADWSYNEQF
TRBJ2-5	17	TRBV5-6	ASSRTSGEGRLRLETQY
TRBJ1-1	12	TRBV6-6	ASSYAGGNTEAF
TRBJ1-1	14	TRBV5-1	ASSTGSLGPNTEAF
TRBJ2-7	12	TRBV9	ASSGSGRAGEQY
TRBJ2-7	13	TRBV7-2	ASSLVTGVYLEQY
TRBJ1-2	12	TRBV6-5	ASREGGSSYGYT
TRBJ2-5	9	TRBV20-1	SAWTSETQY
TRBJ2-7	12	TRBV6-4	ASIGTGARGEQY
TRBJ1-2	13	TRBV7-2	ASSFSPQTNYGYT
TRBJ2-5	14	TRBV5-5	ASSLELSGGRETQY
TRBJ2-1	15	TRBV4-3	ASSQDTTGTGHNEQF
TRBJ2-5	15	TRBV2	ASSEAGPGQGEETQY
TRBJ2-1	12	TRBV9	ASSVGQSLNEQF
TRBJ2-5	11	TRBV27	ASSLLIRETQY
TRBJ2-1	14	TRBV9	ASSARPSGSRDEQF
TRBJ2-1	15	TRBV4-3	ASSQDQSAGSYNEQF
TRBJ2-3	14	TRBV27	ASSFHRVSSTDTQY
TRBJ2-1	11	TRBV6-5	ASKRDPYNEQF
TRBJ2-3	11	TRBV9	ASSPGKADTQY
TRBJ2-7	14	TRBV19	ASSSGRGTGGDEQY
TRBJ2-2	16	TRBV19	ASGPGTSGRVLAGELF
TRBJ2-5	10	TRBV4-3	ASSDGRETQY
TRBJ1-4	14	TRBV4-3	ASSQDGQGQFEKLF
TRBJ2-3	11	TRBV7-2	ASSSSGRDTQY
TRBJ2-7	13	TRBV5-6	ASSLGTGAVDEQY
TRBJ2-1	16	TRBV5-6	ASSLGHTVLRSYNEQF
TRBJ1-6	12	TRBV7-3	ASSSSGWNSPLH
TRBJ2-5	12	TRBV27	ASGPSGRYETQY
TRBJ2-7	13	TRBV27	ASSSLAGGHREQY
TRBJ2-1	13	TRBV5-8	ASSFSGRTYNEQF
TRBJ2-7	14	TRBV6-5	ASSSLTGGKPYEQY
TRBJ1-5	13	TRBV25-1	ASSDRTGSGQPQH
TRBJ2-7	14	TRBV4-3	ASSQETGTGYREQY
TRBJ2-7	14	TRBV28	ASSVISGGVSYEQY
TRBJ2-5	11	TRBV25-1	ASNRAGVETQY
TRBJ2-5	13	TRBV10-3	AISATTGGAETQY
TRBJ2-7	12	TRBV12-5	ASGLSGRVCEQY
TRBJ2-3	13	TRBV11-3	ASSLDPTSSDTQY
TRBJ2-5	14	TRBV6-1	ASSERARGNQETQY
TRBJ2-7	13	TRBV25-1	ASSGSWQTSYEQY
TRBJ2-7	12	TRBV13	ASSFRHLPYEQY
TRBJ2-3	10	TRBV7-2	ASSYYTDTQY